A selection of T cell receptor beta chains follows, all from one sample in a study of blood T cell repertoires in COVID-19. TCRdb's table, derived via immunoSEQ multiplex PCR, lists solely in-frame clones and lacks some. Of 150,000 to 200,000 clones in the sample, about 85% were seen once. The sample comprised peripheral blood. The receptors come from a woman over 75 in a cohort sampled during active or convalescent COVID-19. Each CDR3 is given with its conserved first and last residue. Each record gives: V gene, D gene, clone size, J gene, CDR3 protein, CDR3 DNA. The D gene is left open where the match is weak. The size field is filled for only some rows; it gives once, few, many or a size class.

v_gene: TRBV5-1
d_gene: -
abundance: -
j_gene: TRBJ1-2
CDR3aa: CASSLVTGNYGYTF
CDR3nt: TGCGCCAGCAGCTTGGTAACAGGGAACTATGGCTACACCTTC

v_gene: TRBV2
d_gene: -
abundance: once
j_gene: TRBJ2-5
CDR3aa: CASNLAVLQETQYF
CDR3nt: TGTGCCAGCAACTTAGCGGTGTTACAGGAGACCCAGTACTTC

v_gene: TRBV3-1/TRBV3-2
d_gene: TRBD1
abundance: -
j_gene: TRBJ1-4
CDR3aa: CASRTGGYNEKLFF
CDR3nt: TGTGCCAGCAGGACAGGGGGTTATAATGAAAAACTGTTTTTT

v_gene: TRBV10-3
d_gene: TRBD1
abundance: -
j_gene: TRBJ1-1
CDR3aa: CAISEGPTGGWAEAFF
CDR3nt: TGTGCCATCAGTGAGGGGCCGACAGGGGGATGGGCTGAAGCTTTCTTT

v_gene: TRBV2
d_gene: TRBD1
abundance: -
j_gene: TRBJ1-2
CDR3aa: CASKRDRDGYGYTF
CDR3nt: TGTGCCAGCAAAAGGGACAGGGATGGCTATGGCTACACCTTC

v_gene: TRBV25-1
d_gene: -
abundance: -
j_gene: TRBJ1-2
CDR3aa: CASSELSGSRYGYTF
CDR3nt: TGTGCCAGCAGTGAATTATCGGGATCGAGGTATGGCTACACCTTC

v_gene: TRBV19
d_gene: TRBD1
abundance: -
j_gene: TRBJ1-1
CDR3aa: CASRLQGAGNTEAFF
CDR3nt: TGTGCCAGTAGGTTACAGGGGGCGGGGAACACTGAAGCTTTCTTT

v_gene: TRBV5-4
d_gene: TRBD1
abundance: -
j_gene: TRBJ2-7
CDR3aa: CASSLGQGANYEQYF
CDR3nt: TGTGCCAGCAGCTTGGGGCAGGGGGCTAACTACGAGCAGTACTTC

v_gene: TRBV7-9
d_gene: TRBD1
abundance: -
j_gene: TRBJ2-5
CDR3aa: CAWRQGGETQYF
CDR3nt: TGTGCCTGGCGACAGGGCGGAGAGACCCAGTACTTC

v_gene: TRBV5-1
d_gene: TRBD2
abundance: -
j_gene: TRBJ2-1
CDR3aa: CASSQGLAATYNEQFF
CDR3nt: TGCGCCAGCAGCCAGGGACTAGCGGCCACCTACAATGAGCAGTTCTTC

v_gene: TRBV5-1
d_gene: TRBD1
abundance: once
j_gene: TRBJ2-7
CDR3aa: CASSWGQDTYEQYF
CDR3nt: TGCGCCAGCAGCTGGGGACAGGATACCTACGAGCAGTACTTC

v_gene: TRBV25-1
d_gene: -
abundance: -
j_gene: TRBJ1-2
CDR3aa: CASSEWSGDYGYTF
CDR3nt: TGTGCCAGCAGTGAGTGGTCAGGGGATTATGGCTACACCTTC

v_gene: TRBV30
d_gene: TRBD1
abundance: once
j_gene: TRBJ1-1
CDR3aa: CAWEGANTEAFF
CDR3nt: TGTGCCTGGGAGGGGGCAAACACTGAAGCTTTCTTT

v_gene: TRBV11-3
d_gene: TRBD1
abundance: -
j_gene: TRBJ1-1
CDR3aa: CASSLVRRGPTNTEAFF
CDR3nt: TGTGCCAGCAGCTTAGTGCGCAGGGGGCCTACGAACACTGAAGCTTTCTTT

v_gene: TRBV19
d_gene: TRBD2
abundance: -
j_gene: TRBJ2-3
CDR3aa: CASSIGAGITDTQYF
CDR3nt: TGTGCCAGTAGTATAGGAGCGGGGATTACAGATACGCAGTATTTT

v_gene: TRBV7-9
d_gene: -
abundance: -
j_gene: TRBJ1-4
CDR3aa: CASSSRGGINEKLFF
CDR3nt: TGTGCCAGCAGCTCCCGGGGAGGGATTAATGAAAAACTGTTTTTT

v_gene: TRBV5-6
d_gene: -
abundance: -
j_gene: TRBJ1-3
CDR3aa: CASSLVGHHSGNTIYF
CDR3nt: TGTGCCAGCAGCTTGGTGGGACACCACTCTGGAAACACCATATATTTT

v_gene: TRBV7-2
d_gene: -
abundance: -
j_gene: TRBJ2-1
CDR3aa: CASSLVSRNEQFF
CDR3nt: TGTGCCAGCAGCTTAGTGTCCCGCAATGAGCAGTTCTTC

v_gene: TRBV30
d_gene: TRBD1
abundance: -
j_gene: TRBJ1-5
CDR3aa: CAWSVGQQSGEPQHF
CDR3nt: TGTGCCTGGAGTGTGGGACAGCAGTCGGGGGAGCCCCAGCATTTT

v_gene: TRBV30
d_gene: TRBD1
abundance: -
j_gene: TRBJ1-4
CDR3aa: CAWKQGTNEKLFF
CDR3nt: TGTGCCTGGAAACAGGGGACTAATGAAAAACTGTTTTTT

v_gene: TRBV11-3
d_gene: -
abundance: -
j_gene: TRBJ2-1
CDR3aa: CASSPTGMGRNEQFF
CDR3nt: TGTGCCAGCAGCCCCACAGGTATGGGGCGCAATGAGCAGTTCTTC

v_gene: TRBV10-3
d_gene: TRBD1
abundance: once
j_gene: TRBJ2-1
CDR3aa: CAIGQGSPGDNEQFF
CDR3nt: TGTGCCATTGGACAGGGGTCCCCAGGGGACAATGAGCAGTTCTTC

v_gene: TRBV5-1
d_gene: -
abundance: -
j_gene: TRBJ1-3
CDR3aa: CASSLAPPGQSGNTIYF
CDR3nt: TGCGCCAGCAGCTTGGCGCCGCCAGGGCAATCTGGAAACACCATATATTTT

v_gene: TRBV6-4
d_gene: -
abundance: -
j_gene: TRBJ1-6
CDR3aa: CASRGGVGSPLHF
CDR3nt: TGTGCCAGCCGGGGGGGAGTAGGATCACCCCTCCACTTT

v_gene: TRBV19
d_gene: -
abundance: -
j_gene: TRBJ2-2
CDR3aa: CASSIAGRRTGELFF
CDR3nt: TGTGCCAGTAGTATTGCCGGGAGAAGAACCGGGGAGCTGTTTTTT

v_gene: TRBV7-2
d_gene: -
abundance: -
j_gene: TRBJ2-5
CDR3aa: CASSRGGETQYF
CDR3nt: TGTGCCAGTAGCAGGGGCGGAGAGACCCAGTACTTC

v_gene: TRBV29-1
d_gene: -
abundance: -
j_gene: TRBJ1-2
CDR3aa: CSARGNYGYTF
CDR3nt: TGCAGCGCAAGGGGCAATTATGGCTACACCTTC

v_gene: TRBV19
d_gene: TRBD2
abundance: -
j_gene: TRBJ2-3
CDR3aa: CASSESGRAAGCTDTQYF
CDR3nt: TGTGCCAGTAGTGAGAGCGGGAGAGCGGCCGGCTGCACAGATACGCAGTATTTT

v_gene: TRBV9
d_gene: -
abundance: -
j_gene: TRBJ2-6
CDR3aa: CASSISTAHSGANVLTF
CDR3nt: TGTGCCAGCAGCATATCGACAGCTCACTCTGGGGCCAACGTCCTGACTTTC

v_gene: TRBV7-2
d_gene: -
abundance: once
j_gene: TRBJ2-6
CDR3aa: CASSLPNSGANVLTF
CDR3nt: TGTGCCAGCAGCTTACCTAACTCTGGGGCCAACGTCCTGACTTTC

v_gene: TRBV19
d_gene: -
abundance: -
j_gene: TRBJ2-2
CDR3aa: CASSIGLGGGELFF
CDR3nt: TGTGCCAGTAGTATAGGGCTAGGTGGCGGGGAGCTGTTTTTT

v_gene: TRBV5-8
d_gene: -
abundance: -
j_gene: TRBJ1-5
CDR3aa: CASGTWTRGSSNQPQHF
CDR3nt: TGTGCCAGCGGTACATGGACAAGGGGATCTAGCAATCAGCCCCAGCATTTT

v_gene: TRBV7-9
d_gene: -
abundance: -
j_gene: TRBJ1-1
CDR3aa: CASSFQIEAFF
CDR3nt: TGTGCCAGCAGCTTCCAAATTGAAGCTTTCTTT

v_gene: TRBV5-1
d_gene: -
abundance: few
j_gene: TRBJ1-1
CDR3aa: CASSLVAGGEGTEAFF
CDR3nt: TGCGCCAGCAGCTTGGTAGCAGGCGGGGAAGGCACTGAAGCTTTCTTT

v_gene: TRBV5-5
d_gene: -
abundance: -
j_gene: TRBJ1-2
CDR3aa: CASSLEGYGYTF
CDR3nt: TGTGCCAGCAGCTTGGAGGGGTATGGCTACACCTTC

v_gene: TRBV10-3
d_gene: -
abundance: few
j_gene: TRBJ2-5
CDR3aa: CAISVGEGGETQYF
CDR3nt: TGTGCCATCAGTGTCGGTGAGGGCGGCGAGACCCAGTACTTC

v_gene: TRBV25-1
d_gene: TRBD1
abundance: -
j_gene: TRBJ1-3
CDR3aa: CASSESGGGLTGNTIYF
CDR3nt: TGTGCCAGCAGTGAATCGGGAGGGGGCTTGACTGGAAACACCATATATTTT

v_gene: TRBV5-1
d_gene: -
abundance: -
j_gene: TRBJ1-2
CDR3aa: CASSLATGSANYGYTF
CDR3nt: TGCGCCAGCAGCTTGGCGACGGGAAGTGCTAACTATGGCTACACCTTC

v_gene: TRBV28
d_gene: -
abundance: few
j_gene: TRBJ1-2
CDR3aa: CASSLAPGANYGYTF
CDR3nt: TGTGCCAGCAGTTTGGCCCCGGGGGCTAACTATGGCTACACCTTC

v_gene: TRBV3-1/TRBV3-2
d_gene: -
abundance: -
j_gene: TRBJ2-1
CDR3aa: CASSQGGGLSYNEQFF
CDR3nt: TGTGCCAGCAGCCAAGGGGGGGGGCTATCTTACAATGAGCAGTTCTTC

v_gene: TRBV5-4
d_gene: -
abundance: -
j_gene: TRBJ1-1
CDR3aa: CASSANTGNEAFF
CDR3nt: TGTGCCAGCAGTGCTAATACGGGTAATGAAGCTTTCTTT

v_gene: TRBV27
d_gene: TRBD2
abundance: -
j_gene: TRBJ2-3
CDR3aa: CASGTSGGQDTQYF
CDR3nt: TGTGCCAGCGGGACTAGCGGGGGACAAGATACGCAGTATTTT

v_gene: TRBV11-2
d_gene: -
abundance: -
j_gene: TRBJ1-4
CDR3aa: CASSLAPDSKLFF
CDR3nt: TGTGCCAGCAGCTTAGCCCCGGACAGTAAACTGTTTTTT

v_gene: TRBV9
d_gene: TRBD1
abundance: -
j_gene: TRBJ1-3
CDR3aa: CASSVEGDRGNTIYF
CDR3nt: TGTGCCAGCAGCGTAGAGGGGGACAGGGGAAACACCATATATTTT

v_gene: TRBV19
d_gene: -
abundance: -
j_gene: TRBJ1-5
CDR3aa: CASSIGQGRQPQHF
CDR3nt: TGTGCCAGTAGTATAGGGCAGGGCCGTCAGCCCCAGCATTTT

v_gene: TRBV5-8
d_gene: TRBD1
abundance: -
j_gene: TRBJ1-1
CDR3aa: CASSLTGGGDTEAFF
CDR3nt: TGTGCCAGCAGCTTAACAGGGGGCGGCGACACTGAAGCTTTCTTT

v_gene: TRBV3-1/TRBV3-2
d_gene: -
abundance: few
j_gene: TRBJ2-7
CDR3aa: CASSPQPGSYEQYF
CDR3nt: TGTGCCAGCAGCCCCCAGCCAGGTTCCTACGAGCAGTACTTC

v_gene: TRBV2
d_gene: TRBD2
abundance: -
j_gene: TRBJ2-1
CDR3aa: CASSKGLAGNNEQFF
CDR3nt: TGTGCCAGCAGCAAAGGACTAGCGGGGAACAATGAGCAGTTCTTC

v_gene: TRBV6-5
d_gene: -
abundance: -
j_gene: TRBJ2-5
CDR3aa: CASSPPGRGGETQYF
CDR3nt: TGTGCCAGCAGTCCCCCGGGACGGGGAGGAGAGACCCAGTACTTC